The clone carrying this T cell receptor (beta chain) has a handful of counts. No antigen is known for it. This entry is derived from a study of T cells after yellow fever vaccination. Findings and limits, study-wide: Clones that expanded after primary vaccination mostly reappeared after the booster (roughly 95% CD4, approximately 87% CD8). It was a weaker secondary response, yet one that peaked faster, at day 5 versus 15.

TCRdb passed the 5' RACE reads through MiXCR, listing each CDR3 protein once. The table includes 450,000 to 550,000 distinct CDR3 sequences, about 19% detected once. Looked up from germline, CDR1 is SGDLS and CDR2 is YYNGEE. The length of the CDR3 is 15 residues. V shed 0 bases and J shed 6 bases, with 10 bases lying between them. This clonotype was sampled from a man younger than 45 who received the YFV17D yellow fever vaccine. The chain recombines TRBV9 with TRBJ1-6, with D perhaps matching TRBD1 (6 bases). The sequences come from PBMCs, collected 15 days after the yellow fever booster vaccination. CDR3 sequence: CASSVGRTANSPLHF. The CDR3 DNA follows: TGTGCCAGCAGCGTAGGTAGGACAGCTAATTCACCCCTCCACTTT.